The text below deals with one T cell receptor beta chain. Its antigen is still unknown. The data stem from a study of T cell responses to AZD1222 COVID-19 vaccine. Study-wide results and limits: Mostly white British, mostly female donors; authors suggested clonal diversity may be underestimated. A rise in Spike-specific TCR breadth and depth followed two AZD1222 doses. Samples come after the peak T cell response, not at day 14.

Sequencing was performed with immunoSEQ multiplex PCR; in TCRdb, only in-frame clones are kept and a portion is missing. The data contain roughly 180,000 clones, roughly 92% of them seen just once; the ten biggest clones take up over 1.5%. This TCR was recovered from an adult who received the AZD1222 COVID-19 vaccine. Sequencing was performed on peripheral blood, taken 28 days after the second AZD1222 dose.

CDR3 coding DNA: TGTGCCAGCAGCCCATACACCGGGGAGCTGTTTTTT. It encodes CASSPYTGELFF. The genes are TRBV9 and TRBJ2-2; D gene ambiguous. The germline V gene encodes CDR1 SGDLS and CDR2 YYNGEE. The CDR3 spans 12 residues. Trimming cost V 4 bases and J 3 bases, with 4 bases left between them. Looking up the rest from reference TRBV9 and TRBJ2-2 gives the full variable domain: DSGVTQTPKHLITATGQRVTLRCSPRSGDLSVYWYQQSLDQGLQFLIQYYNGEERAKGNILERFSAQQFPDLHSELNLSSLELGDSALYFCASSPYTGELFFGEGSRLTVL.